These T cell receptor beta chains were read from a single sample in a study of OX40 agonist ivuxolimab in advanced cancers. The table came from immunoSEQ multiplex PCR; TCRdb's copy has only in-frame clones and leaves some out. The sample gives 65,000 to 70,000 clones, more than 60% of which show up once; around 1.5% is in the top ten. Source: CD4+ or CD8+ T cells sorted from blood, taken in a trial of the OX40 agonist ivuxolimab. These receptors were taken from an adult with an advanced solid tumor such as melanoma, head and neck, liver or kidney cancer. Both conserved end residues are part of each CDR3. Each record gives: V gene, J gene, D gene, clone size, CDR3 DNA, CDR3 protein. D genes are given only for firm matches. The listing skips clone size in some rows; elsewhere it reads once, few, many or a size class.

TRBV11-2	TRBJ2-2	-	-	TGTGCCAGCAGCTTTGGGCTTCGGGGAACCGGGGAGCTGTTTTTT	CASSFGLRGTGELFF
TRBV9	TRBJ1-6	-	few	TGTGCCAGCAGCGTAGAGGAAGGCTTATATAATTCACCCCTCCACTTT	CASSVEEGLYNSPLHF
TRBV6-5	TRBJ1-3	-	-	TGTGCCAGCAGTCCCATGAGTCACTCTGGAAACACCATATATTTT	CASSPMSHSGNTIYF
TRBV30	TRBJ2-7	TRBD2	-	TGTGCCTGGAGTGTGGGGGGGAGCGGGTACGAGCAGTACTTC	CAWSVGGSGYEQYF
TRBV6-5	TRBJ1-1	-	few	TGTGCCAGCAGTTACTCTATTCCAGGCAGGAACACTGAAGCTTTCTTT	CASSYSIPGRNTEAFF
TRBV10-2	TRBJ1-1	-	-	TGCGCCAGCAGTGAGTCAGGGACAAGCACTGAAGCTTTCTTT	CASSESGTSTEAFF
TRBV6-6	TRBJ2-1	TRBD1	-	TGTGCCAGCAGTATACAGGGGCCTACCTACAATGAGCAGTTCTTC	CASSIQGPTYNEQFF
TRBV30	TRBJ2-5	-	-	TGTGCCTGGAGTTTGCCCGGCCGAGTCCAGTACTTC	CAWSLPGRVQYF
TRBV23-1	TRBJ1-2	TRBD1	-	TGCGCCAGCAGTCAATCGTCGGGACAGGGAAGGAACTATGGCTACACCTTC	CASSQSSGQGRNYGYTF
TRBV19	TRBJ2-1	-	once	TGTGCCAGCGGACAGCAGGACTACAATGAGCAGTTCTTC	CASGQQDYNEQFF
TRBV5-1	TRBJ2-5	TRBD2	-	TGCGCCAGCAGCTTGGGAGTAGCGGGGGGTCATGAGACCCAGTACTTC	CASSLGVAGGHETQYF
TRBV5-1	TRBJ2-5	TRBD1	-	TGCGCCAGCAGCTTGACAGGGGGCACAGAGACCCAGTACTTC	CASSLTGGTETQYF
TRBV5-1	TRBJ2-1	-	-	TGCGCCAGCAGCTTGTCTATCGTCGAGCACAATGAGCAGTTCTTC	CASSLSIVEHNEQFF
TRBV28	TRBJ2-7	-	-	TGTGCCAGCAGTTTTATCGGTTCCGCTACCTACGAGCAGTACTTC	CASSFIGSATYEQYF
TRBV19	TRBJ1-1	-	-	TGTGCCAGTAGTATAGATCAAGCAGCCAGAGAAGCTTTCTTT	CASSIDQAAREAFF
TRBV9	TRBJ2-1	TRBD2	-	TGTGCCAGCAGCGTAGGGGTCGGGAGCGGGGGCTACAATGAGCAGTTCTTC	CASSVGVGSGGYNEQFF
TRBV2	TRBJ2-1	TRBD2	-	TGTGCCAGCGCCTTGGGGTCAGCGGGGGTTGATGAGCAGTTCTTC	CASALGSAGVDEQFF
TRBV7-8	TRBJ1-5	-	-	TGTGCCAGCAGCCCAAACGCTAATCAGCCCCAGCATTTT	CASSPNANQPQHF
TRBV5-1	TRBJ2-5	TRBD2	-	TGCGCCAGCAGCTCGTCGGGACTAGCGGGGGAGGAGACCCAGTACTTC	CASSSSGLAGEETQYF
TRBV6-5	TRBJ1-2	-	-	TGTGCCGTCCGGGGGCCCCTAGGCTACACCTTC	CAVRGPLGYTF
TRBV30	TRBJ1-6	-	-	TGTGCCTGGAGGGGGTGGGGCAGGGCGAATAATTCACCCCTCCACTTT	CAWRGWGRANNSPLHF
TRBV2	TRBJ2-1	-	few	TGTGCCAGCAGTGAGAGTGGGAATGAGCAGTTCTTC	CASSESGNEQFF
TRBV19	TRBJ1-1	TRBD1	few	TGTGCCTCCGCGGGACAGGGTAGGTTCACTGAAGCTTTCTTT	CASAGQGRFTEAFF
TRBV28	TRBJ2-1	TRBD2	-	TGTGCCAGCAGTCTCTCGGGAGGCTACAATGAGCAGTTCTTC	CASSLSGGYNEQFF
TRBV1	TRBJ2-3	-	-	TGCACCAGCAGCCACGGGACAGTAACCCGCCTTAGCACAGATACGCAGTATTTT	CTSSHGTVTRLSTDTQYF
TRBV9	TRBJ2-4	-	-	TGTGCCAGCAGCCCGAGCTCGGACGGAACCTTAGCCAAAAACATTCAGTACTTC	CASSPSSDGTLAKNIQYF
TRBV30	TRBJ1-2	-	-	TGTGCCTGGGCCTCGTTGGGGGGCTTGAATGGCTACACCTTC	CAWASLGGLNGYTF
TRBV2	TRBJ2-2	-	-	TGTGCCAGCAGTGAAGGACCCCTAGCTACCGGGGAGCTGTTTTTT	CASSEGPLATGELFF
TRBV7-2	TRBJ2-1	-	-	TGTGCCAGCAGCTTAGCTTATTCGAACTACAATGAGCAGTTCTTC	CASSLAYSNYNEQFF
TRBV6-1	TRBJ2-3	-	few	TGTGCCAGCAGTGAAGAATCTATGGGGGCGCAGTATTTT	CASSEESMGAQYF
TRBV28	TRBJ2-7	-	-	TGTGCCAGCAGGTGGACGGTGAGCTCCTACGAGCAGTACTTC	CASRWTVSSYEQYF
TRBV5-4	TRBJ2-3	-	-	TGTGCCAGCCAGACCGGTGGCGGATATACAGATACGCAGTATTTT	CASQTGGGYTDTQYF
TRBV7-6	TRBJ2-1	TRBD1	-	TGTGCCAGCAGCTCACAGGGGTACGGTGAGCAGTTCTTC	CASSSQGYGEQFF
TRBV7-8	TRBJ2-7	TRBD2	-	TGTGCCAGCAGCCCCGGTCCGGGAGGGGGGTACGAGCAGTACTTC	CASSPGPGGGYEQYF
TRBV7-2	TRBJ1-2	TRBD1	-	TGTGCCAGCAGCTCCGGGACAGGGGGCGGTGGGATAGATGGCTACACCTTC	CASSSGTGGGGIDGYTF
TRBV2	TRBJ1-1	TRBD1	-	TGTGCCAGCACTACCCGGGACAGGGAAACTGAAGCTTTCTTT	CASTTRDRETEAFF
TRBV4-2	TRBJ1-4	-	-	TGTGCCAGCAGCCAAGTTAATTCAGGCGAGGGCGAAAAACTGTTTTTT	CASSQVNSGEGEKLFF
TRBV11-1	TRBJ2-3	-	-	TGTGCCAGCAGCATAAACCCGGACCGCACAGATACGCAGTATTTT	CASSINPDRTDTQYF
TRBV10-3	TRBJ2-1	-	-	TGTGCCATCCGAATGGGGGGTTACAATGAGCAGTTCTTC	CAIRMGGYNEQFF
TRBV7-9	TRBJ2-3	TRBD2	once	TGTGCCAGCAGCCCAACCCGACTAGCGGGGGGAGCAGATACGCAGTATTTT	CASSPTRLAGGADTQYF
TRBV2	TRBJ2-3	TRBD2	-	TGTGCCAGCGGGACTAGCGGCCCAGATACGCAGTATTTT	CASGTSGPDTQYF
TRBV28	TRBJ1-4	-	-	TGTGCCAGCAGTCCCCATCAGGCAACTAATGAAAAACTGTTTTTT	CASSPHQATNEKLFF
TRBV4-1	TRBJ1-5	-	-	TGCGCCAGCAGCCAAGTCTACCAGAACAATCAGCCCCAGCATTTT	CASSQVYQNNQPQHF
TRBV4-1	TRBJ1-3	TRBD1	few	TGCGCCAGCAGCCACCCCGACAGGGCTGGAAACACCATATATTTT	CASSHPDRAGNTIYF
TRBV4-1	TRBJ2-7	TRBD1	-	TGCGCCAGCAGGTACAGGGGTCTGGGCTCCTACGAGCAGTACTTC	CASRYRGLGSYEQYF